What follows is one TCR beta chain and its context. One end of the junction does not line up with germline, which may come from a read error. This sample is drawn from a study of patients and donors after allogeneic stem cell transplantation. TCRdb ran MiXCR on the RT-PCR reads and lists one entry per CDR3 protein. Of more than 850,000 distinct CDR3 sequences in the sample, roughly 18% are singletons; the top ten hold about 6%. The CDR3 extends over 15 amino acids. The germline gives CDR1 DFQATT, CDR2 SNEGSKA (reference sequence). Material for sequencing was blood, either unsorted or a sorted T cell fraction (not recorded which). The source of this sequence is a human donor who was either an allogeneic HSCT recipient or a stem cell or donor lymphocyte infusion donor (not recorded which). It is not recorded whose cells these are; they may come from a transplant donor. The rearrangement uses TRBV20-1 and TRBJ2-2; 11 bases line up with TRBD2. CDR3 nucleotides: TGCAGTGCCAGAGCCTTAGCGGGAGGGCCCGGGGAGCTGTTTTTT. Protein product: CSARALAGGPGELFF.